This passage covers 20 T cell receptor beta chains from one sample sequenced in a study of cytomegalovirus exposure and HLA in healthy donors. PCR primers comprised 60 Vbeta and 13 Jbeta primers. Generated by immunoSEQ multiplex PCR, the TCRdb table keeps only in-frame clones and is missing some. Of 200,000 to 250,000 clones in the sample, roughly 81% were seen once. The sequenced sample was PBMCs. Receptors were obtained from a girl aged 2-10 years in good health and CMV-seronegative.

The J gene is TRBJ2-7, the V gene TRBV27; 9 nucleotides match TRBD2. The junction had 6 bases not matched to a gene; V was cut back by 6 bases and J by 3 bases. The CDR3 contains 14 residues. Germline V lookup: CDR1 MNHEY, CDR2 SMNVEV (reference sequence). The CDR3 reads CASRPSGVNYEQYF. The DNA for the CDR3 is TGTGCCAGCAGGCCTAGCGGGGTGAACTACGAGCAGTACTTC.

V usage is TRBV6-1 and J usage is TRBJ2-7; 10 nucleotides agree with TRBD2. The CDR3 covers 16 residues. CDR1 is MNHNS, CDR2 SASEGT, per germline. Germline trimming cut 0 bases from V and 2 bases from J; bases unmatched to any gene: 4. CDR3: CASSEAVSGGAYEQYF. In DNA, the CDR3 is TGTGCCAGCAGTGAAGCGGTCAGCGGGGGGGCCTACGAGCAGTACTTC.

The chain is built from TRBV7-9 and TRBJ2-1, with D maybe TRBD1 (6 bases). Between the trimmed V and J ends, which lost 5 bases and 1 base, there was a span of 18 bases. In germline, CDR1 is SEHNR, CDR2 FQNEAQ (reference sequence). The length of the CDR3 is 17 residues. The chain's CDR3 is CASSVGGHVGSYNEQFF. In nucleotides, the CDR3 is TGTGCCAGCAGCGTAGGGGGACACGTCGGGTCCTACAATGAGCAGTTCTTC. Variable domain in full (rest from reference TRBV7-9 and TRBJ2-1): DTGVSQNPRHKITKRGQNVTFRCDPISEHNRLYWYRQTLGQGPEFLTYFQNEAQLEKSRLLSDRFSAERPKGSFSTLEIQRTEQGDSAMYLCASSVGGHVGSYNEQFFGPGTRLTVL.

The V gene is TRBV19, the J gene TRBJ2-5; D might be TRBD1 (6 bases). Per the germline V gene, CDR1 is LNHDA and CDR2 is SQIVND (reference sequence). Trimming left V 7 bases short and J 5 bases short, with 14 bases between. The CDR3 is made up of 13 amino acids. CDR3 nucleotides: TGTGCCAGTATGGACAGCCTTCAGGAGACCCAGTACTTC. Its translation is CASMDSLQETQYF.

This chain connects TRBV6-6 to TRBJ1-5; D is possibly TRBD1 (5 bases). Trimming pared 6 bases from V and 1 base from J, leaving 13 bases between. CDR3 size: 15 residues. Germline CDR1 is MNHNY and CDR2 is SVGAGI (reference sequence). The CDR3 DNA follows: TGTGCCAGCAGGGTAGGTCAGGGCAGCAATCAGCCCCAGCATTTT. Translation gives CASRVGQGSNQPQHF.

The chain recombines TRBV7-9 with TRBJ2-1; TRBD2 might be the D (6 bases). The V gene's germline CDR1 is SEHNR and CDR2 FQNEAQ (reference sequence). Trimming removed 4 bases from V and 7 bases from J, with 11 bases in between. This CDR3 has 13 amino acids. CDR3 residues: CASSWGLGNEQFF. CDR3 DNA: TGTGCCAGCAGCTGGGGACTGGGGAATGAGCAGTTCTTC.

The chain has TRBV25-1 and TRBJ2-1; the D is unclear. Germline-derived CDR1 and CDR2 are MGHDK and SYGVNS. The CDR3 has 12 amino acids. V was trimmed by 6 bases and J by 1 base, leaving 4 bases between them. The CDR3 loop is CASSRSYNEQFF. In nucleotides, the CDR3 is TGTGCCAGCAGCCGGTCCTACAATGAGCAGTTCTTC. The full variable domain, completed using reference TRBV25-1 and TRBJ2-1, is EADIYQTPRYLVIGTGKKITLECSQTMGHDKMYWYQQDPGMELHLIHYSYGVNSTEKGDLSSESTVSRIRTEHFPLTLESARPSHTSQYLCASSRSYNEQFFGPGTRLTVL.

The chain combines TRBV6-5 with TRBJ2-3; 7 bases are a match to TRBD2. Germline CDR1 MNHEY, CDR2 SVGAGI. The CDR3 totals 16 residues. Trimming at V came to 1 base and at J to 0 bases, leaving 4 bases not matched to a gene. CDR3 sequence: CASSYYAGVSTDTQYF. The CDR3 region has the DNA TGTGCCAGCAGTTACTACGCGGGGGTGAGCACAGATACGCAGTATTTT.

CDR3 amino acids: CASSLLSVYEQYF. CDR3 nucleotide sequence: TGTGCCAGCAGCTTACTGTCCGTCTACGAGCAGTACTTC. The rearrangement joins TRBV11-2 to TRBJ2-7; no firm D call. From germline, CDR1 is SGHAT and CDR2 FQNNGV. The CDR3 runs to 13 residues. The ends were cut back, 2 bases at V and 3 bases at J, with 8 bases in the middle. Variable domain in full (rest from reference TRBV11-2 and TRBJ2-7): EAGVAQSPRYKIIEKRQSVAFWCNPISGHATLYWYQQILGQGPKLLIQFQNNGVVDDSQLPKDRFSAERLKGVDSTLKIQPAKLEDSAVYLCASSLLSVYEQYFGPGTRLTVT.

This CDR3 reads CASSLLLTGMEKLFF. The CDR3 nucleotides read TGTGCCAGCAGCTTATTGCTAACAGGGATGGAAAAACTGTTTTTT. The chain carries TRBV7-8 and TRBJ1-4; possible D gene TRBD1, 6 bases. Deletions cut 2 bases from V and 8 bases from J, with 15 bases between. The CDR3 covers 15 residues. CDR1 SGHVS and CDR2 FQNEAQ come from the germline V gene.

J is TRBJ1-1 and V is TRBV6-1, with D perhaps TRBD1 (6 bases). Trimming stripped 2 bases from V and 3 bases from J, with 13 bases between. The germline gives CDR1 MNHNS, CDR2 SASEGT. This CDR3 is built from 15 residues. CDR3 nucleotide sequence: TGTGCCAGCAGTGAATGGGACACAGGAGACACTGAAGCTTTCTTT. The encoded protein is CASSEWDTGDTEAFF.

This chain connects TRBV2 to TRBJ2-1; 8 nucleotides agree with TRBD2. The junction had 11 bases not matched to a gene; V was cut back by 10 bases and J by 3 bases. Germline-derived CDR1 and CDR2 are SNHLY and FYNNEI. This CDR3 is built from 15 residues. The DNA of the CDR3 is TGTGCCACCCCAGGTCTTAGCGGGAACTACAATGAGCAGTTCTTC. The encoded protein is CATPGLSGNYNEQFF.

The J gene is TRBJ2-1, the V gene TRBV6-5; 8 nucleotides match TRBD2. In germline, CDR1 is MNHEY, CDR2 SVGAGI. The V segment lost 0 bases and the J segment 12 bases; nucleotides outside the gene matches: 10. This CDR3 spans 15 amino acids. The CDR3 nucleotides read TGTGCCAGCAGTTACTCGAGTTTAGCGGGGAAGGGGCAGTTCTTC. Its translation is CASSYSSLAGKGQFF.

V and J are TRBV4-1 and TRBJ2-1, with 8 positions matching TRBD2. V lost 1 base to trimming and J lost 6 bases; unmatched junction nucleotides: 5. The CDR3 runs 15 residues. The V gene's germline CDR1 is MGHRA and CDR2 YSYEKL. CDR3 region: CASSQGRGGRNEQFF. The CDR3 DNA reads TGCGCCAGCAGCCAAGGTCGGGGGGGCCGCAATGAGCAGTTCTTC.

The chain couples TRBV21-1 to TRBJ1-2. TRBV21-1 is tagged as a pseudogene. The CDR3 sequence is 11 residues long. CDR3 region: CARGGHYGYTF. Written as DNA, the CDR3 is TGTGCCAGGGGGGGTCACTATGGCTACACCTTC.

This chain joins TRBV6-6 and TRBJ1-4, with 9 bases aligning to TRBD1. V was clipped by 0 bases and J by 8 bases; unmatched bases: 7. The germline V gene has CDR1 MNHNY and CDR2 SVGAGI (reference sequence). The length of the CDR3 is 16 residues. For the CDR3, the DNA is TGTGCCAGCAGTTACTCGACAAGGGACAGGGAGGAAAAACTGTTTTTT. Its protein product is CASSYSTRDREEKLFF.

The chain links TRBV10-1 to TRBJ2-3; 8 positions agree with TRBD2. Trimming cost V 8 bases and J 2 bases; bases outside gene matches: 9. The length of the CDR3 is 15 residues. The germline gives CDR1 WNHNN, CDR2 SYGVQD (reference sequence). CDR3 in amino acids: CASGGLAGFTDTQYF. CDR3 in DNA: TGCGCCAGCGGAGGGCTAGCGGGTTTCACAGATACGCAGTATTTT.

This clone came up once. V is TRBV6-5 and J is TRBJ1-6, with TRBD1 matching over 10 bases. Unmatched junction bases numbered 5, after V lost 4 bases and J lost 8 bases. CDR3 length equals 15 residues. Germline V gene sequence: CDR1 MNHEY, CDR2 SVGAGI. The CDR3 nucleotides read TGTGCCAGCAGTTTTAGGACAGGGGGGGATTCACCCCTCCACTTT. Its translation is CASSFRTGGDSPLHF.

The chain employs TRBV6-5 and TRBJ1-5, with D perhaps TRBD1 (5 bases). The germline V and J ends were trimmed by 2 bases and 3 bases, with 14 bases remaining between them. Germline assignment: CDR1 MNHEY and CDR2 SVGAGI. The CDR3 consists of 16 residues. The DNA for the CDR3 is TGTGCCAGCAGTTACGGGGGGGGTAGCCCCAATCAGCCCCAGCATTTT. This translates into CASSYGGGSPNQPQHF.

This clone was seen only a few times. The chain links TRBV6-1 to TRBJ1-1, with a tentative D call TRBD1 (5 bases). The germline CDR1 and CDR2 sequences are MNHNS and SASEGT. The CDR3 is 13 amino acids. The germline V and J ends were trimmed by 3 bases and 11 bases, with 16 bases remaining between them. The DNA for the CDR3 is TGTGCCAGCAGTGACCGTTATGACAGTCGGGCTTTCTTT. It specifies CASSDRYDSRAFF.